The rows below give T cell receptor beta chains drawn from one sample of a study of cytomegalovirus exposure and HLA in healthy donors. Sequenced by immunoSEQ multiplex PCR; TCRdb stores in-frame clones only, minus some. The table records approximately 230,000 clones, roughly 87% of them present only once. Material for sequencing was PBMCs. The receptors here all came from a man between 18 and 29 years old in good health and CMV-seropositive. CDR3s include the opening cysteine and the closing phenylalanine or tryptophan. Fields, in order: clone size, D gene, J gene, V gene, CDR3 protein, CDR3 DNA. The D gene is left open where the match is weak. Clone size appears in some rows only: once, few, many, or a class for an expanded clone.

NA TRBD1 TRBJ2-7 TRBV5-8 CASSPARGHEQYF TGTGCCAGCAGTCCCGCGAGGGGGCACGAGCAGTACTTC
few NA TRBJ2-7 TRBV6-1 CASSGNRALGEQYF TGTGCCAGCAGTGGGAACAGGGCGCTGGGGGAGCAGTACTTC
NA NA TRBJ2-7 TRBV6-5 CASSYLKSAEQYF TGTGCCAGCAGTTACTTAAAAAGCGCAGAGCAGTACTTC
NA NA TRBJ1-1 TRBV15 CATSRGGAMNTEAFF TGTGCCACCAGCAGAGGGGGGGCAATGAACACTGAAGCTTTCTTT
NA NA TRBJ2-5 TRBV20-1 CSARDAATQYF TGCAGTGCTAGAGATGCCGCGACCCAGTACTTC
NA NA TRBJ1-5 TRBV7-8 CASSPGGRANQPQHF TGTGCCAGCAGCCCCGGGGGGCGCGCCAATCAGCCCCAGCATTTT
NA NA TRBJ2-5 TRBV7-2 CASSLAGRGETQYF TGTGCCAGCAGCTTAGCGGGAAGGGGAGAGACCCAGTACTTC
NA NA TRBJ1-1 TRBV6-1 CASSEEKTEAFF TGTGCCAGCAGTGAAGAAAAAACTGAAGCTTTCTTT
NA NA TRBJ2-1 TRBV5-6 CASSSYTGLPYNEQFF TGTGCCAGCAGTTCATACACAGGGCTCCCCTACAATGAGCAGTTCTTC
few NA TRBJ2-6 TRBV18 CASSTGRSGANVLTF TGTGCCAGCTCAACGGGGCGGTCCGGGGCCAACGTCCTGACTTTC
NA NA TRBJ2-7 TRBV28 CASSLGLDYEQYF TGTGCCAGCAGTTTAGGGCTAGATTACGAGCAGTACTTC
few TRBD1 TRBJ2-7 TRBV20-1 CSAKQGYEQYF TGCAGTGCAAAACAGGGGTACGAGCAGTACTTC
NA NA TRBJ2-2 TRBV4-1 CASSQGVAENTGELFF TGCGCCAGCAGCCAAGGGGTAGCCGAGAACACCGGGGAGCTGTTTTTT
NA NA TRBJ2-7 TRBV7-2 CASSLGTYEQYF TGTGCCAGCAGCTTGGGGACCTACGAGCAGTACTTC
NA NA TRBJ2-3 TRBV2 CASSETDTQYF TGTGCCAGCAGTGAGACAGATACGCAGTATTTT
NA TRBD2 TRBJ2-1 TRBV11-3 CASSFGLAGVKEQFF TGTGCCAGCAGCTTTGGACTAGCGGGAGTTAAGGAGCAGTTCTTC
NA TRBD2 TRBJ2-2 TRBV5-1 CASSSWTSGGNTGELFF TGCGCCAGCAGCTCGTGGACTAGCGGGGGTAACACCGGGGAGCTGTTTTTT
NA NA TRBJ1-1 TRBV11-2 CASSVRGWGEAFF TGTGCCAGCAGCGTACGGGGTTGGGGTGAAGCTTTCTTT
NA TRBD2 TRBJ2-1 TRBV14 CASSPRLAGAEQFF TGTGCCAGCAGCCCAAGACTAGCGGGAGCTGAGCAGTTCTTC
few NA TRBJ1-5 TRBV6-1 CASSASGGYQPQHF TGTGCCAGCAGTGCGTCGGGGGGTTATCAGCCCCAGCATTTT
NA NA TRBJ2-3 TRBV10-3 CAISELGADTQYF TGTGCCATCAGTGAGCTCGGGGCAGATACGCAGTATTTT
once NA TRBJ2-5 TRBV2 CASSEGRETQYF TGTGCCAGCAGTGAGGGGAGAGAGACCCAGTACTTC
NA NA TRBJ1-3 TRBV11-2 CASSLGYSGNTIYF TGTGCCAGCAGCCTTGGCTACTCTGGAAACACCATATATTTT
NA NA TRBJ1-1 TRBV5-1 CASTQGSGEAFF TGCGCCAGCACACAGGGTTCTGGTGAAGCTTTCTTT
NA NA TRBJ2-3 TRBV4-1 CASSQDRAVDSTDTQYF TGCGCCAGCAGCCAAGATCGGGCTGTAGATAGCACAGATACGCAGTATTTT
once NA TRBJ2-7 TRBV18 CASSPPSSEQYF TGTGCCAGCTCACCACCCAGTTCCGAGCAGTACTTC
NA NA TRBJ2-3 TRBV29-1 CSVGPAPTDTQYF TGCAGCGTGGGACCAGCGCCCACAGATACGCAGTATTTT
NA TRBD1 TRBJ1-2 TRBV29-1 CSVGLWDRPNYGYTF TGCAGCGTTGGTCTTTGGGACAGACCTAACTATGGCTACACCTTC
NA TRBD2 TRBJ2-3 TRBV28 CASSKTSGITDTQYF TGTGCCAGCAGCAAGACTAGCGGGATCACAGATACGCAGTATTTT
NA NA TRBJ1-5 TRBV7-2 CASSLGLGRGYQPQHF TGTGCCAGCAGCTTAGGGTTGGGCAGGGGATATCAGCCCCAGCATTTT
NA NA TRBJ1-1 TRBV5-1 CASSSQGTEAFF TGCGCCAGCAGCTCACAAGGGACTGAAGCTTTCTTT